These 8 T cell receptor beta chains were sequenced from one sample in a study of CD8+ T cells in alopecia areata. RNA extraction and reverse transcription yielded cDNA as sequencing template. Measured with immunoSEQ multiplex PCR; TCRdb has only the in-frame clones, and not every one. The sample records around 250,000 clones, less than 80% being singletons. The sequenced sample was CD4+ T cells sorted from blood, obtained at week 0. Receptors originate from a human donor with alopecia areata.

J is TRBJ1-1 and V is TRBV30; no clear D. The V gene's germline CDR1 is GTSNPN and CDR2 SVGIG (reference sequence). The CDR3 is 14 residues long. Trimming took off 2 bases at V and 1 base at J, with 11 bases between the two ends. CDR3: CAWSTDNRNTEAFF. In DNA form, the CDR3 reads TGTGCCTGGAGTACTGACAACCGGAACACTGAAGCTTTCTTT.

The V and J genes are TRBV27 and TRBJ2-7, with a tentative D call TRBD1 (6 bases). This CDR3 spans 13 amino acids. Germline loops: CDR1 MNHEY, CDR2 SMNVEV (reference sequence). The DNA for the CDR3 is TGTGCTATTTCCCGGGACACCTACTACGAGCAGTACTTC. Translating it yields CAISRDTYYEQYF.

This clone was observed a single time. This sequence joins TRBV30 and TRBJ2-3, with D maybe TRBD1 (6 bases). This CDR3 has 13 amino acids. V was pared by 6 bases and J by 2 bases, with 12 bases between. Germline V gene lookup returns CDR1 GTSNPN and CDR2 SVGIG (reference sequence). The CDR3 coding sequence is TGTGCCTGTCCTGGGACACACACAGATACGCAGTATTTT. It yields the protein CACPGTHTDTQYF. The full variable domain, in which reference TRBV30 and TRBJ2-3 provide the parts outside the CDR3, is SQTIHQWPATLVQPVGSPLSLECTVEGTSNPNLYWYRQAAGRGLQLLFYSVGIGQISSEVPQNLSASRPQDRQFILSSKKLLLSDSGFYLCACPGTHTDTQYFGPGTRLTVL.

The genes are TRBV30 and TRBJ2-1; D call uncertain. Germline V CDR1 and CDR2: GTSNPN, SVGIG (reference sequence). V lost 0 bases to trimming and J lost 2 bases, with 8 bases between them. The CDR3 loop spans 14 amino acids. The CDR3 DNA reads TGTGCCTGGAGTGTAGCTAGTCCCTACAATGAGCAGTTCTTC. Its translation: CAWSVASPYNEQFF.

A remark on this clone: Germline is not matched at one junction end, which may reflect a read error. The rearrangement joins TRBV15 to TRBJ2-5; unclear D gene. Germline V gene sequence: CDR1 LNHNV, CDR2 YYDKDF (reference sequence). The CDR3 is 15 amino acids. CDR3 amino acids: CAASRGEGNQETQYF. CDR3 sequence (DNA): TGTGCCGCCAGCAGAGGAGAAGGAAACCAAGAGACCCAGTACTTC. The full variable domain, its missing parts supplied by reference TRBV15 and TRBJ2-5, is DAMVIQNPRYQVTQFGKPVTLSCSQTLNHNVMYWYQQKSSQAPKLLFHYYDKDFNNEADTPDNFQSRRPNTSFCFLDIRSPGLGDTAMYLCAASRGEGNQETQYFGPGTRLLVL.

The CDR3 coding sequence is TGTGCCAGTGCCGACAGTCGGAACTCTGGAAACACCATATATTTT. It yields the protein CASADSRNSGNTIYF. The gene calls are TRBV25-1 and TRBJ1-3, with D possibly being TRBD1 (5 bases). The CDR3 totals 15 residues. Germline V gene lookup returns CDR1 MGHDK and CDR2 SYGVNS. The V end was cut by 9 bases, the J end by 0 bases, with 15 bases between. Combining the CDR3 with reference TRBV25-1 and TRBJ1-3 gives the whole variable domain EADIYQTPRYLVIGTGKKITLECSQTMGHDKMYWYQQDPGMELHLIHYSYGVNSTEKGDLSSESTVSRIRTEHFPLTLESARPSHTSQYLCASADSRNSGNTIYFGEGSWLTVV.

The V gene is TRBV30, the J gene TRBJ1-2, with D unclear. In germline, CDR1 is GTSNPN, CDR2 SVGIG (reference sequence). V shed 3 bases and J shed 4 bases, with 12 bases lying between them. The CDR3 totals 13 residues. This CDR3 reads CAWRAGSLYGYTF. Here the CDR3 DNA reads TGTGCCTGGAGGGCTGGGAGTCTCTATGGCTACACCTTC.

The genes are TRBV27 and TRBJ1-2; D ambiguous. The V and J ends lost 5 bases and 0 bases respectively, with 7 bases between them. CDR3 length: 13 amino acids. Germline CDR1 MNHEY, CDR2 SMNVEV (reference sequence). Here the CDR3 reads CASSNTANYGYTF. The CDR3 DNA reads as TGTGCCAGCAGTAATACAGCTAACTATGGCTACACCTTC.